The 18 T cell receptor beta chains presented below share a single source sample, sequenced in a study of cytotoxic CD8 clonotypes in ibrutinib-treated CLL. Assay: immunoSEQ multiplex PCR; the TCRdb copy retains only in-frame clones and omits some. The sample yields roughly 250,000 clones, roughly 70% seen once. The specimen comprised PBMCs, sampled after 24 months of ibrutinib treatment. All receptors come from a human donor with chronic lymphocytic leukemia.

The CDR3 sequence: CASSPKTGSSYNEQFF. DNA for the CDR3: TGTGCCAGCTCACCGAAGACGGGAAGCTCCTACAATGAGCAGTTCTTC. This rearrangement joins TRBV18 to TRBJ2-1; D might be TRBD2 (5 bases). Trimming took off 3 bases at V and 0 bases at J, with 12 bases between the two ends. CDR1 and CDR2 (germline): KGHSH, LQKENI. There are 16 residues in the CDR3.

This clone was counted between two and nine times. The genes are TRBV7-2 and TRBJ2-1; D may be TRBD2 (5 bases). V gave up 5 bases and J gave up 10 bases, with 21 bases separating them. CDR3 length: 15 residues. Germline V lookup: CDR1 SGHTA, CDR2 FQGNSA. DNA of the CDR3: TGTGCCAGCAGCGCGCGGGTCTTGACGCCTACCGAGCAGTTCTTC. Protein: CASSARVLTPTEQFF.

By share, this clone counts as large. One junction end disagrees with the germline gene, perhaps due to a read error. The chain is built from TRBV9 and TRBJ2-3, with 8 bases that match TRBD2. Germline V gene lookup returns CDR1 SGDLS and CDR2 YYNGEE. The CDR3 spans 16 residues. Written as DNA, the CDR3 is TGTGCCAGCAGCTTACGGAGCGGGAGTGTCACAAATACGCAGTATTTT. Amino acid sequence: CASSLRSGSVTNTQYF. The full variable domain, with the rest looked up from reference TRBV9 and TRBJ2-3, is DSGVTQTPKHLITATGQRVTLRCSPRSGDLSVYWYQQSLDQGLQFLIQYYNGEERAKGNILERFSAQQFPDLHSELNLSSLELGDSALYFCASSLRSGSVTNTQYFGPGTRLTVL.

This clone was counted a few times. This chain links TRBV27 with TRBJ1-3; maybe TRBD1 (5 bases). This CDR3 spans 15 amino acids. Germline CDR1 MNHEY, CDR2 SMNVEV (reference sequence). The ends were cut back, 2 bases at V and 2 bases at J, with 10 bases in the middle. CDR3 amino acids: CASSLEFRAGNTIYF. Here the CDR3 DNA reads TGTGCCAGCAGTTTAGAGTTCAGGGCTGGAAACACCATATATTTT.

J is TRBJ1-1 and V is TRBV5-1; D may be TRBD1 (5 bases). The germline gives CDR1 SGHRS, CDR2 YFSETQ. This CDR3 contains 13 residues. The germline V and J ends were trimmed by 7 bases and 5 bases, with 15 bases remaining between them. The CDR3 is CASQGGERTEAFF. The CDR3 bases are TGCGCCAGCCAGGGCGGGGAAAGGACTGAAGCTTTCTTT.

J is TRBJ1-2 and V is TRBV11-2; TRBD1 is a possible D gene (5 bases). This CDR3 is 14 amino acids long. Trimming removed 1 base from V and 3 bases from J, with 9 bases in between. CDR1 is SGHAT, CDR2 FQNNGV, per germline. CDR3 nucleotides: TGTGCCAGCAGCTTAGGGGGCCCCTACTATGGCTACACCTTC. Its protein product is CASSLGGPYYGYTF.

This clone was seen only a few times. The V and J genes are TRBV28 and TRBJ1-2; TRBD1 is a possible D gene (6 bases). The CDR3 extends over 14 amino acids. Deletions cut 7 bases from V and 8 bases from J, with 20 bases between. Germline V gene data show CDR1 as MDHEN and CDR2 as SYDVKM. DNA of the CDR3: TGTGCCAGCACACAGGGAGGTGCAGAAGGGGGCTACACCTTC. Its protein product is CASTQGGAEGGYTF.

The chain carries TRBV7-9 and TRBJ2-3; D assignment may be TRBD1 or TRBD2 (5 bases each). Trimming shortened V by 1 base and J by 1 base, and 12 bases separated the two germline ends. The CDR3 extends over 16 amino acids. Germline assignment: CDR1 SEHNR and CDR2 FQNEAQ (reference sequence). The CDR3 protein is CASSLVKGRGTDTQYF. CDR3 nucleotides: TGTGCCAGCAGCTTAGTCAAGGGGCGGGGCACAGATACGCAGTATTTT.

The gene calls are TRBV15 and TRBJ2-3; D possibly corresponds to TRBD1 (5 bases). CDR1 is LNHNV and CDR2 is YYDKDF in the germline V gene (reference sequence). V was shortened by 0 bases and J by 5 bases, with 9 bases between the two germline ends. This CDR3 region has 14 residues. Here the CDR3 reads CATSRELQGDTQYF. CDR3 DNA: TGTGCCACCAGCAGAGAGTTGCAGGGAGATACGCAGTATTTT.

Only a few counts were recorded for this clone. The rearrangement links TRBV27 to TRBJ2-1, with 8 bases fitting TRBD1. The ends lost 4 bases at V and 4 bases at J; junction bases unmatched: 3. The germline CDR1 and CDR2 sequences are MNHEY and SMNVEV (reference sequence). This CDR3 has 14 residues. The CDR3 spells CASSSGQEYNEQFF. CDR3 coding DNA: TGTGCCAGCAGTTCGGGACAGGAATACAATGAGCAGTTCTTC.

The rearrangement links TRBV29-1 to TRBJ2-7, with TRBD1 identical over 8 bases. The CDR3 spans 12 residues. V shed 6 bases, J shed 4 bases, and the junction held 5 bases outside the gene matches. Looked up from germline, CDR1 is SQVTM and CDR2 is ANQGSEA. Written as DNA, the CDR3 is TGCAGCGTCGGGACAGGAGGTTACGAGCAGTACTTC. Its translation is CSVGTGGYEQYF.

The chain links TRBV19 to TRBJ2-3; D gene ambiguous. The V gene lost 4 bases and the J gene lost 2 bases, with 13 bases spanning the gap. CDR1 is LNHDA and CDR2 is SQIVND in the germline V gene (reference sequence). This CDR3 is 15 amino acids long. CDR3 bases: TGTGCCAGTAGTACATACAGTCGACTCACAGATACGCAGTATTTT. This sequence encodes CASSTYSRLTDTQYF. Combining the CDR3 with reference TRBV19 and TRBJ2-3 gives the whole variable domain DGGITQSPKYLFRKEGQNVTLSCEQNLNHDAMYWYRQDPGQGLRLIYYSQIVNDFQKGDIAEGYSVSREKKESFPLTVTSAQKNPTAFYLCASSTYSRLTDTQYFGPGTRLTVL.

This clone was seen more than once but under ten times. This chain uses TRBV4-3 with TRBJ1-2; no clear D. Trimming left V 0 bases short and J 7 bases short, with 9 bases between. The germline V gene encodes CDR1 LGHNA and CDR2 YSLEER. The CDR3 runs to 13 residues. The CDR3 spells CASSQEGSSGYTF. Here the CDR3 DNA reads TGCGCCAGCAGCCAAGAGGGGAGTTCTGGCTACACCTTC.

This chain joins TRBV7-9 and TRBJ2-7, with 7 bases matching TRBD2. The CDR3 totals 15 residues. V was pared by 4 bases and J by 2 bases, with 8 bases of the junction left unmatched. The germline V gene encodes CDR1 SEHNR and CDR2 FQNEAQ (reference sequence). The CDR3 nucleotides read TGTGCCAGCAGCTCTAGGCCTAGCGGTACCTACGAGCAGTACTTC. Translation gives CASSSRPSGTYEQYF.

This clone was seen a handful of times. The chain uses TRBV27 and TRBJ2-1; D could derive from TRBD1 or TRBD2 (6 bases each). V dropped 11 bases and J dropped 13 bases, with 21 bases sitting between them. Germline V gene lookup returns CDR1 MNHEY and CDR2 SMNVEV (reference sequence). This CDR3 region has 12 residues. In DNA, the CDR3 is TGTGCCGTGAAGCCGGGGGACACCTTCCAGTTCTTC. Its translation: CAVKPGDTFQFF.

This chain joins TRBV6-5 and TRBJ2-3; D is unresolved. V dropped 4 bases and J dropped 6 bases, with 14 bases sitting between them. CDR3 size: 14 residues. Germline assignment: CDR1 MNHEY and CDR2 SVGAGI. CDR3 nucleotide sequence: TGTGCCAGCAGTTTAAACAGAGCTGGCGATACGCAGTATTTT. It specifies CASSLNRAGDTQYF.

J is TRBJ1-1 and V is TRBV6-1; D perhaps matches TRBD1 (5 bases). The CDR3 length is 15 residues. From germline, CDR1 is MNHNS and CDR2 SASEGT. V dropped 4 bases and J dropped 1 base, with 13 bases sitting between them. In nucleotides, the CDR3 is TGTGCCAGCAGTGGGGGCAGGGTAGCGAACACTGAAGCTTTCTTT. Amino acid sequence: CASSGGRVANTEAFF.

This clone was seen a handful of times. The V and J genes are TRBV5-1 and TRBJ1-2; D is ambiguous. This CDR3 is built from 12 residues. The V and J ends lost 0 bases and 8 bases respectively, with 8 bases between them. Germline lookup yields CDR1 SGHRS and CDR2 YFSETQ. The CDR3 coding sequence is TGCGCCAGCAGCTTGGCAGGCGGGGGCTACACCTTC. Translation gives CASSLAGGGYTF.